This T cell receptor beta chain was captured in a study of cytomegalovirus exposure and HLA in healthy donors. Of note for this clone: The antigen is not known.

Study-level results: It emerged from a later analysis that several of the most significant clusters appeared to be linked to common viral pathogens.

CDR1 and CDR2 from the germline V gene are SGHDT and YYEEEE. The CDR3 totals 14 residues. V was shortened by 1 base and J by 4 bases, with 11 bases between the two germline ends. The PCR ran on 60 Vbeta and 13 Jbeta primers. TCRdb's table, derived via immunoSEQ multiplex PCR, lists solely in-frame clones and lacks some. The table records under 300,000 clones, 80% to 85% of them present only once. This sequence was found in a woman aged 55-70 years in good health and CMV-seropositive. Sequenced input: PBMCs. This sequence joins TRBV5-6 and TRBJ1-2, with no clear D. In DNA form, the CDR3 reads TGTGCCAGCAGCTTGTTTGAGGGTGGCTATGGCTACACCTTC. This translates into CASSLFEGGYGYTF.